Ten or more counts support the clone carrying this T cell receptor beta chain. The authors gated naive CD8 T cells as CD8+CD4-CCR7+CD45RA+ for sorting. MiXCR was run by TCRdb on the PCR reads, yielding one entry per CDR3 protein. The sample yields some 40,000 distinct CDR3 sequences, around a sixth seen once. This record belongs to a study of molecular identifiers for immune sequencing clone quantification. Trimming left V 3 bases short and J 2 bases short, with 11 bases between. CDR3 size: 15 residues. Germline V gives CDR1 MDHEN, CDR2 SYDVKM. The V gene is TRBV28, the J gene TRBJ1-5, with a tentative D call TRBD1 (5 bases). This receptor was taken from a human donor in good health. Some libraries in this study had Jurkat cell RNA spiked in. What was sequenced was naive CD8+ T cells from blood, with Jurkat cell RNA spiked in. Subset indicated: FACS-sorted CD8+CD4-CCR7+CD45RA+ naive T cells. In nucleotides, the CDR3 is TGTGCCAGCAGTTTCGCGGACATTGGCAATCAGCCCCAGCATTTT. Translating gives CASSFADIGNQPQHF.